Below are 28 T cell receptor beta chains sequenced from a single sample in a study of blood T cell repertoires in COVID-19 (dated by TCRdb to 2018 to 2021). Libraries came from the immunoSEQ multiplex PCR assay. As stored in TCRdb, this immuneACCESS dataset retains in-frame rearrangements with V and J assigned. A fraction of the clones does not appear; measured against another copy, unresolved V genes explain less than half of the discrepancy, and the remainder lacks a known reason. Present in this sample are approximately 300,000 clones, over 75% of which were seen just once. The ten largest make up about 9.4% of the sample. What was sequenced was PBMCs or T cells enriched from blood (not recorded which). These receptors all stem from a woman between 18 and 29 years old who had recovered from COVID-19.

This chain connects TRBV7-6 to TRBJ1-1; D is uncertain. CDR3 length equals 14 residues. Germline-derived CDR1 and CDR2 are SGHVS and FNYEAQ. The V gene lost 5 bases and the J gene lost 6 bases, with 16 bases spanning the gap. This chain's CDR3 is CASSPPGMVAEAFF. The DNA of the CDR3 is TGTGCCAGCAGCCCTCCGGGAATGGTAGCTGAAGCTTTCTTT. Filled out from reference TRBV7-6 and TRBJ1-1, the complete variable domain reads GAGVSQSPRYKVTKRGQDVALRCDPISGHVSLYWYRQALGQGPEFLTYFNYEAQQDKSGLPNDRFSAERPEGSISTLTIQRTEQRDSAMYRCASSPPGMVAEAFFGQGTRLTVV.

The count of this clone is one. The CDR3 loop is CASRLAGVETQYF. For the CDR3, the DNA is TGCGCCAGCAGACTAGCGGGAGTGGAGACCCAGTACTTC. V usage is TRBV10-1 and J usage is TRBJ2-5; TRBD2 matches at 11 bases. The CDR3 contains 13 residues. Unmatched junction bases numbered 2, after V lost 6 bases and J lost 5 bases. CDR1 is WNHNN and CDR2 is SYGVQD in the germline V gene (reference sequence).

The chain couples TRBV6-5 to TRBJ1-2, with TRBD1 matching over 9 bases. CDR1 is MNHEY, CDR2 SVGAGI, per germline. The ends lost 6 bases at V and 6 bases at J; junction bases unmatched: 11. The CDR3 totals 15 residues. CDR3 nucleotides: TGTGCCAGCAGGACAATAGAGGGACAGGGCGATGGCTACACCTTC. The encoded protein is CASRTIEGQGDGYTF.

V gene TRBV11-2 combines with J gene TRBJ2-3; 9 bases line up with TRBD1. Trimming took 0 bases from V and 3 from J; bases not matched to a gene: 1. Germline CDR1 reads SGHAT; CDR2 reads FQNNGV. This CDR3 is built from 15 residues. CDR3 loop: CASSLDGQGTDTQYF. For the CDR3, the DNA is TGTGCCAGCAGCTTAGACGGACAGGGGACAGATACGCAGTATTTT.

The chain uses TRBV27 and TRBJ2-7, with a weak D call TRBD1 (6 bases). There are 14 residues in the CDR3. Germline CDR1 and CDR2: MNHEY and SMNVEV (reference sequence). V gave up 6 bases and J gave up 3 bases, with 15 bases separating them. The CDR3 nucleotides are TGTGCCAGCAGGGGTGGACAGACCTACTACGAGCAGTACTTC. This gives the protein CASRGGQTYYEQYF.

The rearrangement joins TRBV19 to TRBJ1-5, with D possibly matching TRBD1 (5 bases). CDR1 LNHDA and CDR2 SQIVND come from the germline V gene (reference sequence). The CDR3 consists of 13 residues. V was pared by 7 bases and J by 3 bases, with 10 bases between. For the CDR3, the DNA is TGTGCCAGTACCAGGGTCTTCAATCAGCCCCAGCATTTT. This codes for CASTRVFNQPQHF.

This clone was observed a few times. This sequence joins TRBV6-5 and TRBJ1-2; 7 bases agree with TRBD1. CDR1 MNHEY and CDR2 SVGAGI come from the germline V gene. The CDR3 has 13 amino acids. The ends lost 11 bases at V and 0 bases at J; junction bases unmatched: 6. The CDR3 sequence: CAGRTGANYGYTF. CDR3 bases: TGTGCCGGACGGACAGGTGCTAACTATGGCTACACCTTC.

The V call is TRBV6-1, the J call TRBJ2-7; TRBD2 might be the D (5 bases). Germline V CDR1 and CDR2: MNHNS, SASEGT. Trimming took 2 bases from V and 4 from J, leaving 15 bases between them. The CDR3 length is 15 residues. The CDR3 region is CASSEREGRGYEQYF. In DNA form, the CDR3 reads TGTGCCAGCAGTGAAAGGGAAGGGAGAGGTTACGAGCAGTACTTC.

The chain joins TRBV7-2 to TRBJ1-4; D may be TRBD1 (5 bases). The CDR3 is made up of 15 amino acids. The V and J ends lost 3 bases and 6 bases respectively, with 14 bases between them. From germline, CDR1 is SGHTA and CDR2 FQGNSA. The CDR3 sequence: CASSLQGNRDEKLFF. The CDR3 DNA reads as TGTGCCAGCAGCTTGCAGGGCAATCGTGATGAAAAACTGTTTTTT.

In its sample, this clone was seen a few times. The genes are TRBV6-2 or TRBV6-3 and TRBJ1-2, with 12 bases aligning to TRBD1. The CDR3 consists of 14 residues. V shed 2 bases and J 8 bases; nucleotides not matched to a gene: 3. CDR1 and CDR2 from the germline V gene are MNHEY and SVGEGT. As DNA, the CDR3 is TGTGCCAGCAGTTACGGGACAGGGGGCTTCGGCTACACCTTC. This encodes CASSYGTGGFGYTF.

V and J are TRBV18 and TRBJ1-3, with D perhaps TRBD1 (6 bases). This CDR3 region has 16 residues. Germline V CDR1 and CDR2: KGHSH, LQKENI. Trimming removed 5 bases at V and 9 bases at J, with 23 bases between. This CDR3 is CASSSSHRALFGTIYF. The CDR3 DNA reads as TGTGCCAGCTCATCTTCTCACAGGGCCCTTTTCGGCACCATATATTTT.

The CDR3: CATSRRGDTQYF. CDR3 coding DNA: TGTGCCACCAGCAGGAGGGGGGATACGCAGTATTTT. The gene calls are TRBV15 and TRBJ2-3, with a possible D match to TRBD1 (6 bases). CDR1 LNHNV and CDR2 YYDKDF come from the germline V gene (reference sequence). V lost 3 bases and J lost 6, with 7 bases in between. The CDR3 consists of 12 residues.

The chain couples TRBV28 to TRBJ1-5, with D tentatively TRBD1 (5 bases). The V and J ends lost 4 bases and 8 bases respectively, with 18 bases between them. This CDR3 comprises 15 residues. Per the germline V gene, CDR1 is MDHEN and CDR2 is SYDVKM. The CDR3 DNA follows: TGTGCCAGCAGTTCTCAATCGGGGGTTAGGGAGCCCCAGCATTTT. It yields the protein CASSSQSGVREPQHF.

This clone occurred once. The chain combines TRBV18 with TRBJ1-2, with TRBD1 identical over 10 bases. This CDR3 has 14 residues. Losses at the gene ends were 6 bases for V and 6 bases for J; bases not matched to a gene: 7. Germline assignment: CDR1 KGHSH and CDR2 LQKENI. CDR3 sequence: CASSPRQGAHGYTF. The DNA of the CDR3 is TGTGCCAGCTCTCCGAGACAGGGGGCTCATGGCTACACCTTC.

CDR3: CAWSVVPAGELFF. The CDR3 region has the DNA TGTGCCTGGAGCGTGGTCCCGGCCGGGGAGCTGTTTTTT. J is TRBJ2-2 and V is TRBV30, with D hard to call. CDR3 length: 13 amino acids. In germline, CDR1 is GTSNPN, CDR2 SVGIG (reference sequence). The V gene lost 3 bases and the J gene lost 6 bases, with 11 bases spanning the gap.

This chain uses TRBV13 with TRBJ2-3; D is possibly TRBD2 (6 bases). The CDR3 covers 15 residues. Germline V gene lookup returns CDR1 PRHDT and CDR2 FYEKMQ (reference sequence). Trimming shortened V by 5 bases and J by 1 base, and 13 bases separated the two germline ends. The CDR3 is CASSPPWEGTDTQYF. Here the CDR3 DNA reads TGTGCCAGCAGCCCCCCCTGGGAGGGCACAGATACGCAGTATTTT.

The chain uses TRBV5-1 and TRBJ2-3; the match to TRBD2 covers 9 bases. The CDR3 sequence is 17 residues long. Germline V lookup: CDR1 SGHRS, CDR2 YFSETQ. With 0 bases clipped from V and 2 bases from J, the junction kept 7 bases outside the gene matches. CDR3 DNA sequence: TGCGCCAGCAGCTTGGAAGCTAGCGGGAAGTTCACAGATACGCAGTATTTT. The encoded protein is CASSLEASGKFTDTQYF.

CDR3 loop: CAWSVRGVNTEAFF. For the CDR3, the DNA is TGTGCCTGGAGTGTACGCGGGGTGAACACTGAAGCTTTCTTT. The chain combines TRBV30 with TRBJ1-1, with D uncertain. Germline CDR1 reads GTSNPN; CDR2 reads SVGIG (reference sequence). Trimming removed 0 bases at V and 0 bases at J, with 8 bases between. The CDR3 loop spans 14 amino acids.

The genes are TRBV27 and TRBJ1-4; 7 bases fit TRBD1. V shed 1 base, J shed 8 bases, and the junction held 4 bases outside the gene matches. Germline V lookup: CDR1 MNHEY, CDR2 SMNVEV (reference sequence). This CDR3 has 14 amino acids. In DNA form, the CDR3 reads TGTGCCAGCAGTTTATTAGGGGGCGGAGAAAAACTGTTTTTT. Encoded protein: CASSLLGGGEKLFF.

The chain combines TRBV7-9 with TRBJ1-1; 8 bases fit TRBD1. J was trimmed by 5 bases and V by 2 bases; bases with no gene match: 7. The germline gives CDR1 SEHNR, CDR2 FQNEAQ (reference sequence). The CDR3 is 15 amino acids. The CDR3 DNA follows: TGTGCCAGCAGCTTACAGGGGGCGCCTGGTACTGAAGCTTTCTTT. This codes for CASSLQGAPGTEAFF.

This rearrangement joins TRBV18 to TRBJ1-1; 8 bases agree with TRBD1. Looked up from germline, CDR1 is KGHSH and CDR2 is LQKENI. Trimming took 4 bases from V and 5 from J; bases not matched to a gene: 6. The CDR3 is made up of 14 amino acids. CDR3 coding DNA: TGTGCCAGCTCACGCTCCCAGGGGGCAACTGAAGCTTTCTTT. It is translated as CASSRSQGATEAFF.

This clone was observed a single time. V usage is TRBV19 and J usage is TRBJ2-7; D is uncertain. CDR1 is LNHDA, CDR2 SQIVND, per germline (reference sequence). V was clipped by 1 base and J by 0 bases, with 13 bases between them. CDR3 length: 16 residues. The DNA for the CDR3 is TGTGCCAGTAGTATAGCGGAAATCTACAGCTCCTACGAGCAGTACTTC. Protein product: CASSIAEIYSSYEQYF.

The rearrangement links TRBV12-3 or TRBV12-4 to TRBJ1-1; D not resolved. V was cut by 2 bases and J by 3 bases, with 7 bases left in between. This CDR3 region has 13 residues. The CDR3 nucleotides are TGTGCCAGCAGTTTACTTCCCTACACTGAAGCTTTCTTT. This gives the protein CASSLLPYTEAFF.

This rearrangement joins TRBV29-1 to TRBJ1-2, with D perhaps matching TRBD1 (5 bases). V was cut by 4 bases and J by 8 bases, with 14 bases left in between. Germline V gives CDR1 SQVTM, CDR2 ANQGSEA. The CDR3 sequence is 12 residues long. CDR3 in amino acids: CSVVMWGDGYTF. CDR3 in DNA: TGCAGCGTTGTGATGTGGGGGGACGGCTACACCTTC.

This clone occurred a few times. V gene TRBV5-6 combines with J gene TRBJ1-2, with TRBD1 identical over 7 bases. Unmatched junction bases numbered 7, after V lost 4 bases and J lost 1 base. This CDR3 comprises 15 residues. Looked up from germline, CDR1 is SGHDT and CDR2 is YYEEEE. CDR3 in amino acids: CASSRDRPFNYGYTF. CDR3 DNA: TGTGCCAGCAGCCGGGACAGACCATTTAACTATGGCTACACCTTC. Looking up the rest from reference TRBV5-6 and TRBJ1-2 gives the full variable domain: DAGVTQSPTHLIKTRGQQVTLRCSPKSGHDTVSWYQQALGQGPQFIFQYYEEEERQRGNFPDRFSGHQFPNYSSELNVNALLLGDSALYLCASSRDRPFNYGYTFGSGTRLTVV.

This chain links TRBV5-8 with TRBJ1-1; no clear D. The CDR3 length is 17 residues. Germline loops: CDR1 SGHTS, CDR2 YDEGEE. Trimming cost V 2 bases and J 0 bases, with 17 bases left between them. The CDR3 sequence: CASSFQSGGLLNTEAFF. The CDR3 DNA is TGTGCCAGCAGCTTTCAGTCTGGAGGACTGCTGAACACTGAAGCTTTCTTT. Using reference TRBV5-8 and TRBJ1-1 for the parts outside the CDR3, the full variable domain is EAGVTQSPTHLIKTRGQQATLRCSPISGHTSVYWYQQALGLGLQFLLWYDEGEERNRGNFPPRFSGRQFPNYSSELNVNALELEDSALYLCASSFQSGGLLNTEAFFGQGTRLTVV.

CDR3 in DNA: TGCGCCAGCAGCTTGGCCCCCAGTAGCGGAAACAATGAGCAGTTCTTC. It encodes CASSLAPSSGNNEQFF. J is TRBJ2-1 and V is TRBV5-1; perhaps TRBD2 as D (6 bases). CDR1 SGHRS and CDR2 YFSETQ come from the germline V gene. CDR3 length: 16 amino acids. The V end lost 0 bases, the J end lost 5 bases, and 15 bases lay between the germline ends.

The J gene is TRBJ1-1, the V gene TRBV7-2; no clear D gene. V was pared by 1 base and J by 1 base, with 10 bases between. This CDR3 spans 15 amino acids. Per the germline V gene, CDR1 is SGHTA and CDR2 is FQGNSA. The CDR3: CASSLDGSPNTEAFF. CDR3 DNA sequence: TGTGCCAGCAGCTTAGATGGCAGTCCGAACACTGAAGCTTTCTTT.